The 19 T cell receptor beta chains reported below all come from one sample, sequenced in a study of shared clonotypes between healthy human individuals. Sequenced by immunoSEQ multiplex PCR; TCRdb stores in-frame clones only, minus some. The top ten hold approximately 12% of the sample, which has roughly 480,000 clones, roughly 85% seen once. Sample: PBMCs. These receptors came from a woman aged 40 to 50 in good health. Some clones in this sample may be carry-over from other donors' samples.

This clone was seen a single time. The rearrangement links TRBV28 to TRBJ2-3; 11 bases fit TRBD1. V shed 5 bases and J 5 bases; nucleotides not matched to a gene: 9. The CDR3 runs 16 residues. The V gene's germline CDR1 is MDHEN and CDR2 SYDVKM. The CDR3 is CASSPPGQGGKDTQYF. The DNA for the CDR3 is TGTGCCAGCAGTCCCCCGGGACAGGGGGGGAAAGATACGCAGTATTTT.

The V and J genes are TRBV7-2 and TRBJ1-1, with 11 positions matching TRBD1. This CDR3 spans 15 amino acids. With V trimmed by 6 bases and J by 5 bases, 8 bases remained unmatched. Germline loops: CDR1 SGHTA, CDR2 FQGNSA. Here the CDR3 DNA reads TGTGCCAGCAGGCGATCTGGACAGGGGGCTACTGAAGCTTTCTTT. This gives the protein CASRRSGQGATEAFF.

CDR3 amino acids: CASSGVSAEKLFF. CDR3 DNA sequence: TGTGCCAGCAGCGGAGTATCAGCGGAAAAACTGTTTTTT. The chain carries TRBV9 and TRBJ1-4; D gene uncertain. Germline-derived CDR1 and CDR2 are SGDLS and YYNGEE. The V and J ends lost 3 bases and 8 bases respectively, with 11 bases between them. The CDR3 contains 13 residues.

This clone was seen a few times. This chain uses TRBV5-1 with TRBJ1-2, with no clear D. CDR3 length: 15 residues. V lost 4 bases, J lost 6 bases, and 19 bases lay in between. Per germline, CDR1 SGHRS and CDR2 YFSETQ. The CDR3 sequence is CASSPDGLPGDGYTF. The CDR3, as DNA: TGCGCCAGCAGCCCGGACGGCTTACCAGGAGATGGCTACACCTTC.

The chain couples TRBV30 to TRBJ1-5; D is ambiguous. The V end was cut by 1 base, the J end by 6 bases, with 10 bases between. The CDR3 consists of 13 residues. In germline, CDR1 is GTSNPN, CDR2 SVGIG (reference sequence). CDR3 DNA: TGTGCCTGGAGTGACTTAGCCAGTCAGCCCCAGCATTTT. Protein sequence: CAWSDLASQPQHF.

In this sample, this clone turned up many times. The chain employs TRBV6-1 and TRBJ1-2; no reliable D call. V was cut by 7 bases and J by 1 base, with 13 bases left in between. CDR1 MNHNS and CDR2 SASEGT come from the germline V gene. The CDR3 totals 14 residues. The CDR3 reads CASNSRTGNYGYTF. In nucleotides, the CDR3 is TGTGCCAGCAATTCGAGGACGGGTAACTATGGCTACACCTTC.

A remark on this clone: The same CDR3 is also encoded by other DNA sequences in this sample. The V gene is TRBV7-9, the J gene TRBJ2-2, with D perhaps matching TRBD2 (6 bases). There are 14 residues in the CDR3. V was shortened by 0 bases and J by 5 bases, with 7 bases between the two germline ends. Germline V gene sequence: CDR1 SEHNR, CDR2 FQNEAQ (reference sequence). The CDR3 sequence is CASSLAGGTGELFF. The CDR3 coding sequence is TGTGCCAGCAGCTTAGCGGGAGGTACCGGGGAGCTGTTTTTT.

This sequence joins TRBV28 and TRBJ2-5; D not resolved. Germline assignment: CDR1 MDHEN and CDR2 SYDVKM. The V end was cut by 1 base, the J end by 2 bases, with 5 bases between. This CDR3 is 13 amino acids long. The CDR3 here is CASSLFRQETQYF. The CDR3 region has the DNA TGTGCCAGCAGTTTATTCAGACAAGAGACCCAGTACTTC.

V usage is TRBV4-1 and J usage is TRBJ1-1; 8 bases align to TRBD1. The germline CDR1 and CDR2 sequences are MGHRA and YSYEKL. J was trimmed by 6 bases and V by 3 bases; bases with no gene match: 6. This CDR3 comprises 14 residues. The CDR3 DNA sequence: TGCGCCAGCAGCCATGCGACAGGGGAGCCTGAAGCTTTCTTT. This sequence encodes CASSHATGEPEAFF.

This chain uses TRBV28 with TRBJ1-3; D unresolved. CDR3 length: 14 residues. V was pared by 3 bases and J by 0 bases, with 6 bases between. CDR1 is MDHEN, CDR2 SYDVKM, per germline. The CDR3 region is CASSFRGSGNTIYF. CDR3 nucleotide sequence: TGTGCCAGCAGTTTCCGGGGCTCTGGAAACACCATATATTTT.

This chain connects TRBV29-1 to TRBJ2-1, with 9 positions matching TRBD2. The CDR3 loop spans 14 amino acids. Per germline, CDR1 SQVTM and CDR2 ANQGSEA. J gave up 4 bases and V 0 bases, and 1 base lay outside the gene matches. CDR3 in amino acids: CSVEELAGYNEQFF. As DNA, the CDR3 is TGCAGCGTTGAAGAGCTAGCGGGATACAATGAGCAGTTCTTC.

This sequence joins TRBV2 and TRBJ2-7; tentative D call: TRBD2 (5 bases). This CDR3 is 14 amino acids long. The germline V gene encodes CDR1 SNHLY and CDR2 FYNNEI. Trimming pared 2 bases from V and 2 bases from J, leaving 10 bases between. The DNA for the CDR3 is TGTGCCAGCAGTGAACTAGCCCTAGCCTACGAGCAGTACTTC. Its protein is CASSELALAYEQYF.

This chain links TRBV4-3 with TRBJ2-1; TRBD2 aligns across 9 bases. Losses at the gene ends were 0 bases for V and 4 bases for J; bases not matched to a gene: 7. Per germline, CDR1 LGHNA and CDR2 YSLEER. CDR3 size: 17 residues. The CDR3: CASSQDLAGNPYNEQFF. Written as DNA, the CDR3 is TGCGCCAGCAGCCAAGATCTAGCGGGGAACCCTTACAATGAGCAGTTCTTC.

The chain is built from TRBV5-6 and TRBJ1-5; possible D gene TRBD1, 5 bases. The CDR3 is 17 residues long. V was clipped by 3 bases and J by 3 bases, with 19 bases between them. From germline, CDR1 is SGHDT and CDR2 YYEEEE. The CDR3 nucleotides are TGTGCCAGCAGCTCCAGCCGACGGACAAAAATCAATCAGCCCCAGCATTTT. As protein: CASSSSRRTKINQPQHF.

Regarding this clone: At the DNA level, this CDR3 is encoded by other sequences in the same sample as well. The rearrangement uses TRBV6-6 and TRBJ1-1; D is unclear. The V end lost 0 bases, the J end lost 5 bases, and 4 bases lay between the germline ends. CDR3 length: 12 amino acids. Per germline, CDR1 MNHNY and CDR2 SVGAGI (reference sequence). The CDR3 nucleotides read TGTGCCAGCAGTTACTCGACTACTGAAGCTTTCTTT. Its protein product is CASSYSTTEAFF.

The chain has TRBV25-1 and TRBJ2-5, with TRBD2 matching over 8 bases. The CDR3 has 17 residues. From germline, CDR1 is MGHDK and CDR2 SYGVNS. V lost 1 base, J lost 4 bases, and 11 bases stayed unmatched. The chain's CDR3 is CASSESPAGTRGETQYF. CDR3 sequence (DNA): TGTGCCAGCAGTGAATCACCCGCCGGGACTAGGGGAGAGACCCAGTACTTC.

This sequence joins TRBV11-3 and TRBJ2-1, with 11 bases lining up with TRBD2. The length of the CDR3 is 14 residues. Germline V gene sequence: CDR1 SGHNT, CDR2 YENEEA. V trimming: 1 base; J trimming: 10 bases; junction bases outside the gene matches: 3. CDR3 region: CASSLGLAGSEQFF. The CDR3 coding sequence is TGTGCCAGCAGCTTAGGACTAGCGGGAAGCGAGCAGTTCTTC.

This chain joins TRBV27 and TRBJ1-2; TRBD1 matches at 11 bases. V shed 5 bases and J 7 bases; nucleotides not matched to a gene: 9. Germline CDR1 MNHEY, CDR2 SMNVEV (reference sequence). The CDR3 length is 15 residues. The CDR3 loop is CASSPRGQGASGYTF. DNA for the CDR3: TGTGCCAGCAGTCCCCGAGGACAGGGGGCAAGTGGCTACACCTTC.

This chain links TRBV28 with TRBJ2-7; 9 nucleotides match TRBD2. CDR1 is MDHEN, CDR2 SYDVKM, per germline. Germline trimming cut 4 bases from V and 4 bases from J; bases unmatched to any gene: 8. The CDR3 covers 15 residues. The CDR3 sequence: CASSSRGGGWYEQYF. The DNA for the CDR3 is TGTGCCAGCAGTTCTCGCGGGGGGGGATGGTACGAGCAGTACTTC.